Below are 17 T cell receptor beta chains sequenced from a single sample in a study of T-cell reconstitution after alpha-beta-depleted transplantation in children. The TCRbeta library incorporated unique molecular identifiers. From the PCR reads, TCRdb called clonotypes with MiXCR, one entry per CDR3 protein. The data contain 190,000 or so distinct CDR3 sequences, 5% to 6.5% of them singletons. Sequenced here: PBMCs, sampled before TCRalphabeta/CD19-depleted stem cell transplant. All receptors derive from a girl in the first two years of life with combined immunodeficiency, due to receive a stem cell transplant.

This clonotype was counted only a few times. The V and J genes are TRBV5-1 and TRBJ2-3; D may be TRBD1 (5 bases). CDR1 SGHRS and CDR2 YFSETQ come from the germline V gene. This CDR3 is 13 amino acids long. The V end lost 4 bases, the J end lost 10 bases, and 16 bases lay between the germline ends. The CDR3 loop reads CASSLPEDTSQYF. CDR3 coding DNA: TGCGCCAGCAGCCTGCCCGAGGACACTTCGCAGTATTTT.

This clonotype occurred many times. This chain joins TRBV4-1 and TRBJ2-1, with D uncertain. With 4 bases removed from V and 0 bases from J, the gap between germline ends came to 7 bases. Germline V gives CDR1 MGHRA, CDR2 YSYEKL. The CDR3 sequence is 14 residues long. CDR3 DNA sequence: TGCGCCAGCAGCCCCGCTAGCTCCTACAATGAGCAGTTCTTC. Translating gives CASSPASSYNEQFF.

This clonotype has at least ten counts. The J gene is TRBJ2-5, the V gene TRBV2; 10 nucleotides match TRBD1. Germline V gene data show CDR1 as SNHLY and CDR2 as FYNNEI. V dropped 10 bases and J dropped 2; count of bases not matched to a gene: 4. CDR3 length equals 13 residues. The CDR3 spells CANSGQGQETQYF. The CDR3 bases are TGTGCCAACTCGGGACAGGGGCAAGAGACCCAGTACTTC.

This rearrangement joins TRBV20-1 to TRBJ2-1; D may be TRBD2 (5 bases). The CDR3 spans 13 residues. Germline-derived CDR1 and CDR2 are DFQATT and SNEGSKA (reference sequence). Trimming removed 2 bases from V and 5 bases from J, with 10 bases in between. For the CDR3, the DNA is TGCAGTGCTAGACAGGCGGGTGACAATGAGCAGTTCTTC. Translating it yields CSARQAGDNEQFF.

Many counts were recorded for this clonotype. The chain combines TRBV6-2 or TRBV6-3 with TRBJ2-3; D is unresolved. The CDR3 extends over 13 amino acids. Germline values: CDR1 MNHEY, CDR2 SVGEGT. V was cut by 5 bases and J by 2 bases, with 8 bases left in between. The DNA of the CDR3 is TGTGCCAGCAGTAGGTGGGCCACAGATACGCAGTATTTT. Protein product: CASSRWATDTQYF.

This clonotype was detected many times. This chain links TRBV7-6 with TRBJ1-6, with 10 bases aligning to TRBD1. Germline CDR1 and CDR2: SGHVS and FNYEAQ. The CDR3 length is 15 residues. The ends lost 1 base at V and 9 bases at J; junction bases unmatched: 3. CDR3 in DNA: TGTGCCAGCAGCTTAGGACAGGGGGCGAGTTCACCCCTCCACTTT. Its translation is CASSLGQGASSPLHF.

This clonotype was observed at least ten times. The chain employs TRBV6-5 and TRBJ1-5; D gene ambiguous. With 8 bases removed from V and 6 bases from J, the gap between germline ends came to 14 bases. CDR3 length equals 13 residues. CDR1 MNHEY and CDR2 SVGAGI come from the germline V gene. The CDR3 protein is CASRPHGSQPQHF. DNA for the CDR3: TGTGCCAGCCGGCCTCATGGGAGTCAGCCCCAGCATTTT.

This clonotype was observed many times. The chain links TRBV5-1 to TRBJ2-5, with D possibly being TRBD2 (6 bases). Germline V gene data show CDR1 as SGHRS and CDR2 as YFSETQ. This CDR3 contains 13 residues. V was clipped by 0 bases and J by 5 bases, with 8 bases between them. CDR3 in DNA: TGCGCCAGCAGCTTGGTGCGGGGTGAGACCCAGTACTTC. It encodes CASSLVRGETQYF.

This clonotype has ten or more counts. V gene TRBV28 combines with J gene TRBJ1-2; D is possibly TRBD1 (6 bases). Germline CDR1 is MDHEN and CDR2 is SYDVKM. This CDR3 is 13 amino acids long. V gave up 6 bases and J gave up 6 bases, with 14 bases separating them. In nucleotides, the CDR3 is TGTGCCAGCAGCGAAGGACAGACAAATGGCTACACCTTC. This translates into CASSEGQTNGYTF.

This clonotype was counted at least ten times. The rearrangement links TRBV3-1 to TRBJ2-7; possibly TRBD1 for D (5 bases). Germline V CDR1 and CDR2: LGHDT, YNNKEL (reference sequence). Trimming took 0 bases from V and 3 from J, leaving 9 bases between them. The CDR3 extends over 14 amino acids. The CDR3 sequence is CASSQDDSDYEQYF. As DNA, the CDR3 is TGTGCCAGCAGCCAAGATGACAGCGACTACGAGCAGTACTTC.

This clonotype was seen repeatedly, ten times or more. The rearrangement links TRBV6-2 or TRBV6-3 to TRBJ2-1; tentatively, D is TRBD2 (6 bases). This CDR3 is 16 amino acids long. The germline CDR1 and CDR2 sequences are MNHEY and SVGEGT. V was shortened by 8 bases and J by 0 bases, with 17 bases between the two germline ends. The DNA for the CDR3 is TGTGCCAGCTATCCCGCGGGGTTAAGCTCCTACAATGAGCAGTTCTTC. Residues: CASYPAGLSSYNEQFF.

The gene calls are TRBV7-8 and TRBJ2-3; 13 nucleotides agree with TRBD2. The V segment lost 5 bases and the J segment 0 bases; nucleotides outside the gene matches: 2. CDR1 and CDR2 from the germline V gene are SGHVS and FQNEAQ. The length of the CDR3 is 16 residues. CDR3 DNA: TGTGCCAGCAGCGAACTAGCGGGAGGGAGCACAGATACGCAGTATTTT. This sequence encodes CASSELAGGSTDTQYF.

This clonotype came up many times. J is TRBJ2-7 and V is TRBV4-2, with a tentative D call TRBD1 (6 bases). Trimming took 1 base from V and 6 from J, leaving 13 bases between them. Per germline, CDR1 LGHNA and CDR2 YNFKEQ. The CDR3 sequence is 14 residues long. This CDR3 reads CASSQARLGGEQYF. CDR3 DNA sequence: TGTGCCAGCAGCCAAGCCCGGCTAGGGGGCGAGCAGTACTTC.

V is TRBV10-3 and J is TRBJ2-6; weak D call: TRBD1 (5 bases). Trimming left V 10 bases short and J 1 base short, with 14 bases between. Per germline, CDR1 ENHRY and CDR2 SYGVKD. The CDR3 has 15 amino acids. CDR3: CATTDNPSGANVLTF. The CDR3 DNA reads as TGTGCCACCACGGACAACCCTTCTGGGGCCAACGTCCTGACTTTC.

The table lists this clonotype with many counts. V gene TRBV28 combines with J gene TRBJ2-3, with 8 bases matching TRBD2. CDR3 size: 17 residues. Per the germline V gene, CDR1 is MDHEN and CDR2 is SYDVKM. V was clipped by 3 bases and J by 6 bases; unmatched bases: 14. CDR3: CASSFVPFGTSLDTQYF. DNA of the CDR3: TGTGCCAGCAGTTTCGTCCCTTTTGGGACTAGTCTCGATACGCAGTATTTT. The whole variable domain, filled in from reference TRBV28 and TRBJ2-3, reads DVKVTQSSRYLVKRTGEKVFLECVQDMDHENMFWYRQDPGLGLRLIYFSYDVKMKEKGDIPEGYSVSREKKERFSLILESASTNQTSMYLCASSFVPFGTSLDTQYFGPGTRLTVL.

A few counts support this clonotype. This chain uses TRBV7-2 with TRBJ2-5, with D hard to call. Trimming shortened V by 0 bases and J by 5 bases, and 13 bases separated the two germline ends. Germline V lookup: CDR1 SGHTA, CDR2 FQGNSA. This CDR3 is built from 15 residues. CDR3 protein: CASSLAFLDDETQYF. The CDR3 DNA follows: TGTGCCAGCAGCTTAGCATTCTTGGATGACGAGACCCAGTACTTC.

This clonotype was observed many times. V gene TRBV9 combines with J gene TRBJ2-3, with 7 bases identical to TRBD1. Germline loops: CDR1 SGDLS, CDR2 YYNGEE. Germline trimming cut 4 bases from V and 9 bases from J; bases unmatched to any gene: 14. This CDR3 region has 15 residues. The CDR3 sequence is CASSSPTGNEGTQYF. The CDR3 coding sequence is TGTGCCAGCAGCTCACCGACAGGGAACGAGGGGACGCAGTATTTT.